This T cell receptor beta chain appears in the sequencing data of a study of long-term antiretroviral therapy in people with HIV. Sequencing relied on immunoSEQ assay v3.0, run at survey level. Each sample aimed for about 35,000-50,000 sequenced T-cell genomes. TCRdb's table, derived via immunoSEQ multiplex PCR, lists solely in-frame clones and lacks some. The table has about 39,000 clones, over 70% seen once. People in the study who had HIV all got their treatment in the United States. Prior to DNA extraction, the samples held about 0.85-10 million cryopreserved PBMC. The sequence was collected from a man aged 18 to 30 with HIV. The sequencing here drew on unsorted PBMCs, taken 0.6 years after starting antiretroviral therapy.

The DNA for the CDR3 is TGTGCCAGCAGCTTCCAAAGGACAGGGGGCACTGAAGCTTTCTTT. This sequence encodes CASSFQRTGGTEAFF. The chain has TRBV7-2 and TRBJ1-1, with 10 bases matching TRBD1. The germline gives CDR1 SGHTA, CDR2 FQGNSA. CDR3 length: 15 amino acids. V shed 3 bases and J 4 bases; nucleotides not matched to a gene: 5.